This T cell receptor (beta chain) was sequenced for a study of blood T cell repertoires in COVID-19. Study-level background: Specimens from acute and convalescent COVID-19 originated in the United States, Italy and Spain. PBMCs, B-cell-depleted T cells, or T cells provided the cDNA or gDNA that made up the material.

In the study's own analysis: Estimates of nucleated cell counts were drawn from the amplification of reference gene primers. The table came from immunoSEQ multiplex PCR; TCRdb's copy has only in-frame clones and leaves some out. V, J and clone size reflect that table, while D and trimming were determined from the DNA. Of 80,000 or so clones in the sample, 80% to 95% are singletons; the top ten hold 0.8% to 1.3%. This clonotype was obtained from a woman in her fifties or sixties in a cohort sampled during active COVID-19. Sequencing was performed on peripheral blood.

The CDR3 spells CASGLGLAGARTDTQYF. As DNA, the CDR3 is TGTGCTAGTGGTTTGGGACTAGCGGGAGCTCGCACAGATACGCAGTATTTT. The V call is TRBV12-5, the J call TRBJ2-3; 12 nucleotides line up with TRBD2. The CDR3 length is 17 residues. The germline CDR1 and CDR2 sequences are LGHNT and FRNRAP. V was clipped by 1 base and J by 1 base; unmatched bases: 3.